This TCR beta chain stems from a study of control samples from healthy donors and cancer patients (dated by TCRdb to 2018 to 2020). CDR1 and CDR2 (LGHNA, YNFKEQ) derive from the germline V gene. The junction shows trimming of 3 bases on V and 4 bases on J, plus 11 bases between the germline ends. The CDR3 holds 14 amino acids from the cysteine to the phenylalanine. Left in the record is the CDR3 DNA by itself, 42 bases read in frame from the first base. The library relied on the immunoSEQ multiplex PCR assay. Sourced from immuneACCESS, this table was stored by TCRdb with only in-frame sequences that have V and J called. A share of the clones is absent; for the studies checked, an unresolved V gene accounts for under half, and the remainder has no known explanation. In all, the sample holds 60,000 to 95,000 clones, and roughly 80% of those were seen once. Around 15% of the sample is taken by the ten largest.

Remarks on this clone: Its antigen has not been determined. The sample holds no much larger clone one base away, and base qualities are not on file.

This sequence was found in a man in his forties or fifties in good health. Recombination linked TRBV4-2 to TRBJ2-3; the D gene could be TRBD1 or TRBD2, each one agreeing over 5 bases. Specimen: blood. The nucleotide sequence is TGTGCCAGCAGCCATCAGTGGGGGTCAGATACGCAGTATTTT. This yields the protein CASSHQWGSDTQYF.